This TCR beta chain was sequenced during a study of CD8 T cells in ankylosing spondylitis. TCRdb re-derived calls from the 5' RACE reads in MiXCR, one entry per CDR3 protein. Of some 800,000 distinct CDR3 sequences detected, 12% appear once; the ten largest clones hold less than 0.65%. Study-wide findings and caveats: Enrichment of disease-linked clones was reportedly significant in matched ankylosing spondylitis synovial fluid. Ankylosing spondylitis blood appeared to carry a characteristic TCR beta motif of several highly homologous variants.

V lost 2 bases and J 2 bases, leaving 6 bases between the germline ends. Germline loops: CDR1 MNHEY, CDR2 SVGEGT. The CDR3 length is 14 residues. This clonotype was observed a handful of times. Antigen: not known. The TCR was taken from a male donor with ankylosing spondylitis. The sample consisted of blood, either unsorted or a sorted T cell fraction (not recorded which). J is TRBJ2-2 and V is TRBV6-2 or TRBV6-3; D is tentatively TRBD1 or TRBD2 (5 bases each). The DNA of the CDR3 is TGTGCCAGCAGTTACCGGGACAACACCGGGGAGCTGTTTTTT. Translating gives CASSYRDNTGELFF.